The 21 T cell receptor beta chains listed next were all sequenced from one sample in a study of T cells in Graves' hyperthyroidism and ophthalmopathy. Using RNA transcripts as the source, TCR beta CDR3 regions were amplified. Initially, a first-round RT-PCR of the TCR CDR3 employed the HTBI primer set. MiXCR was run by TCRdb on the multiplex PCR reads, yielding one entry per CDR3 protein. The sample carries hundreds of thousands of distinct CDR3 sequences, 46% recorded once. Sequencing was performed on peripheral blood or thyroid tissue (not recorded which). These receptors all stem from a woman aged 18-35 years with Graves' hyperthyroidism.

The chain employs TRBV10-3 and TRBJ2-2; no clear D gene. Looked up from germline, CDR1 is ENHRY and CDR2 is SYGVKD. The CDR3 runs to 14 residues. Trimming removed 3 bases at V and 5 bases at J, with 10 bases between. CDR3 loop: CAISDSSVTGELFF. In DNA form, the CDR3 reads TGTGCCATCAGTGACTCCTCGGTGACCGGGGAGCTGTTTTTT.

The chain joins TRBV2 to TRBJ2-5, with TRBD2 matching 15 bases. After removal of 6 bases from V and 5 bases from J, the junction contained 7 bases not matched to a gene. Germline loops: CDR1 SNHLY, CDR2 FYNNEI. The CDR3 spans 16 residues. DNA of the CDR3: TGTGCCAGCAGCAAAGGGACTAGCGGGAGGATCGAGACCCAGTACTTC. As protein: CASSKGTSGRIETQYF. The variable domain in full, completed from reference TRBV2 and TRBJ2-5, reads EPEVTQTPSHQVTQMGQEVILRCVPISNHLYFYWYRQILGQKVEFLVSFYNNEISEKSEIFDDQFSVERPDGSNFTLKIRSTKLEDSAMYFCASSKGTSGRIETQYFGPGTRLLVL.

The chain couples TRBV6-1 to TRBJ1-2; D possibly corresponds to TRBD1 (5 bases). Per the germline V gene, CDR1 is MNHNS and CDR2 is SASEGT. The CDR3 is made up of 16 amino acids. The V end lost 6 bases, the J end lost 0 bases, and 17 bases lay between the germline ends. This CDR3 is CASSQGRTATNYGYTF. The CDR3 DNA sequence: TGTGCCAGCAGCCAGGGACGGACCGCCACTAACTATGGCTACACCTTC.

This clonotype was picked up a small number of times. This chain joins TRBV20-1 and TRBJ1-4; D possibly corresponds to TRBD1 (5 bases). The CDR3 covers 14 residues. Trimming removed 3 bases from V and 5 bases from J, with 13 bases in between. Germline CDR1 is DFQATT and CDR2 is SNEGSKA (reference sequence). The CDR3 spells CSASAHAGNEKLFF. DNA for the CDR3: TGCAGTGCTAGCGCACACGCAGGGAATGAAAAACTGTTTTTT.

This clonotype showed up just a few times. J is TRBJ1-5 and V is TRBV25-1; TRBD1 might be the D (5 bases). Trimming cost V 6 bases and J 10 bases, with 22 bases left between them. CDR1 is MGHDK and CDR2 is SYGVNS in the germline V gene. The CDR3 is made up of 15 amino acids. The CDR3 DNA reads TGTGCCAGCAGCTCTGGGGAGGCAGGGATAAAACCCCAGCATTTT. Its translation: CASSSGEAGIKPQHF.

This sequence joins TRBV2 and TRBJ2-1; a weak D match, TRBD1 (7 bases). The CDR3 totals 14 residues. In germline, CDR1 is SNHLY, CDR2 FYNNEI. V lost 7 bases to trimming and J lost 10 bases, with 20 bases between them. The CDR3 sequence: CASMGTGAGTEQFF. CDR3 in DNA: TGTGCCAGCATGGGTACAGGGGCGGGAACCGAGCAGTTCTTC.

The chain couples TRBV7-9 to TRBJ2-1; D is tentatively TRBD1 or TRBD2 (6 bases each). The CDR3 runs 14 residues. Trimming pared 5 bases from V and 6 bases from J, leaving 14 bases between. Germline values: CDR1 SEHNR, CDR2 FQNEAQ (reference sequence). This CDR3 is CASSPRGRFNEQFF. The CDR3 DNA reads as TGTGCCAGCAGCCCGAGGGGGAGGTTCAATGAGCAGTTCTTC. Complete variable domain (other parts from reference TRBV7-9 and TRBJ2-1): DTGVSQNPRHKITKRGQNVTFRCDPISEHNRLYWYRQTLGQGPEFLTYFQNEAQLEKSRLLSDRFSAERPKGSFSTLEIQRTEQGDSAMYLCASSPRGRFNEQFFGPGTRLTVL.

For this clonotype: A much larger clone lies one base from this, so it may be a read error. The chain recombines TRBV2 with TRBJ1-4, with a tentative D call TRBD1 (5 bases). CDR3 length: 14 amino acids. The germline gives CDR1 SNHLY, CDR2 FYNNEI. CDR3 nucleotides: TGTGCCAGCAGCTGGACAAGGGGTAATAAAAAACTGTTTTTT. This sequence encodes CASSWTRGNKKLFF.

A note on this clonotype: Because the CDR3's place on the DNA is in doubt, the DNA is left out and the CDR3 is given as listed by TCRdb. The rearrangement uses TRBV15 and TRBJ2-5; the DNA was not used to check the table's D call, TRBD2. Per germline, CDR1 LNHNV and CDR2 YYDKDF (reference sequence). The CDR3 extends over 20 residues, inclusive of both ends. CDR3 amino acids: CATSIYLCSAGLAEGETQYF.

This clonotype has only one observation. The chain carries TRBV11-1 and TRBJ2-7, with D maybe TRBD1 (5 bases). CDR1 and CDR2 (germline): SGHAT, FQDESV (reference sequence). V was clipped by 5 bases and J by 2 bases, with 16 bases between them. The CDR3 spans 15 residues. CDR3 sequence reads: CASSDDSRQTYEQYF. CDR3 sequence (DNA): TGTGCCAGCAGCGATGACAGCCGGCAGACCTACGAGCAGTACTTC. The whole variable domain, remainder taken from reference TRBV11-1 and TRBJ2-7, is EAEVAQSPRYKITEKSQAVAFWCDPISGHATLYWYRQILGQGPELLVQFQDESVVDDSQLPKDRFSAERLKGVDSTLKIQPAELGDSAMYLCASSDDSRQTYEQYFGPGTRLTVT.

To note about this clonotype: The junction departs from the called germline gene at one end, perhaps through a read error. This rearrangement joins TRBV7-3 to TRBJ2-2; D is possibly TRBD1 (6 bases). The CDR3 length is 14 residues. Germline loops: CDR1 SGHTA, CDR2 FQGTGA. The CDR3 region is CASSHQGPTGELFF. DNA of the CDR3: TGCGCCAGCAGCCACCAGGGGCCCACCGGGGAGCTGTTTTTT.

This chain joins TRBV9 and TRBJ2-7, with 8 bases that match TRBD1. The trim removed 0 bases at V and 5 bases at J, leaving 10 bases unmatched. The CDR3 has 16 amino acids. CDR1 and CDR2 (germline): SGDLS, YYNGEE. The CDR3, as DNA: TGTGCCAGCAGCGTAGGGACAGGGAGGAAGGGCCACGAGCAGTACTTC. Protein product: CASSVGTGRKGHEQYF.

V usage is TRBV2 and J usage is TRBJ1-6; no firm D call. Germline CDR1 reads SNHLY; CDR2 reads FYNNEI. The CDR3 has 12 amino acids. V shed 6 bases and J shed 13 bases, with 13 bases lying between them. This chain's CDR3 is CASRLGGSPLHF. In nucleotides, the CDR3 is TGTGCCAGCAGGCTGGGAGGATCCCCCCTCCACTTT.

At least ten counts were recorded for this clonotype. CDR3 nucleotide sequence: TGTGCCAGCAGTGAATTAACAGGGGCGAACACCGGGGAGCTGTTTTTT. Translation gives CASSELTGANTGELFF. This chain links TRBV2 with TRBJ2-2, with 7 nucleotides matching TRBD1. Germline V gene data show CDR1 as SNHLY and CDR2 as FYNNEI. The CDR3 has 16 amino acids. V gave up 2 bases and J gave up 0 bases; unmatched junction bases: 3.

This clonotype was found many times. The chain carries TRBV10-3 and TRBJ1-2, with D maybe TRBD1 (5 bases). This CDR3 region has 16 residues. Per germline, CDR1 ENHRY and CDR2 SYGVKD. Between the trimmed V and J ends, which lost 2 bases and 1 base, there was a span of 14 bases. CDR3 protein: CAISEASPDINYGYTF. DNA for the CDR3: TGTGCCATCAGTGAGGCGTCACCGGACATTAACTATGGCTACACCTTC.

This clonotype was found once. The CDR3 here is CSVDRTGGRETQYF. In DNA, the CDR3 is TGCAGCGTTGATCGGACAGGGGGGCGAGAGACCCAGTACTTC. The chain joins TRBV29-1 to TRBJ2-5; 10 positions agree with TRBD1. CDR3 size: 14 residues. Trimming cost V 3 bases and J 4 bases; bases outside gene matches: 5. Germline-derived CDR1 and CDR2 are SQVTM and ANQGSEA.

The chain couples TRBV24-1 to TRBJ2-2; D perhaps matches TRBD2 (6 bases). This CDR3 spans 12 amino acids. CDR1 is KGHDR, CDR2 SFDVKD, per germline. With 10 bases removed from V and 5 bases from J, the gap between germline ends came to 10 bases. The CDR3 loop is CATVGGTGELFF. The DNA for the CDR3 is TGTGCCACAGTAGGAGGGACCGGGGAGCTGTTTTTT.

The chain has TRBV29-1 and TRBJ1-2; tentative D call: TRBD1 (5 bases). The V gene lost 5 bases and the J gene lost 10 bases, with 11 bases spanning the gap. This CDR3 region has 10 residues. Germline V gene data show CDR1 as SQVTM and CDR2 as ANQGSEA. This CDR3 reads CSVQGGDYTF. CDR3 nucleotide sequence: TGCAGCGTTCAGGGTGGGGACTACACCTTC. The full variable domain, with the rest looked up from reference TRBV29-1 and TRBJ1-2, is SAVISQKPSRDICQRGTSLTIQCQVDSQVTMMFWYRQQPGQSLTLIATANQGSEATYESGFVIDKFPISRPNLTFSTLTVSNMSPEDSSIYLCSVQGGDYTFGSGTRLTVV.

The genes are TRBV6-1 and TRBJ1-2; 7 bases are a match to TRBD1. Per the germline V gene, CDR1 is MNHNS and CDR2 is SASEGT. The trim removed 8 bases at V and 8 bases at J, leaving 17 bases unmatched. This CDR3 contains 15 residues. The chain's CDR3 is CASGGQGQDLYGYTF. DNA of the CDR3: TGTGCCAGCGGTGGACAAGGACAGGACCTTTACGGCTACACCTTC.

As concerns this clonotype: A read error may produce the germline difference seen at one junction end. This rearrangement joins TRBV15 to TRBJ1-4, with 7 bases lining up with TRBD1. Germline V gene lookup returns CDR1 LNHNV and CDR2 YYDKDF (reference sequence). The CDR3 has 14 residues. As DNA, the CDR3 is TGTGCCACCAGCCGAGAGGCAGGGGGGGAAAAACTGTTTTTT. Protein sequence: CATSREAGGEKLFF.

In nucleotides, the CDR3 is TGTGCCAGCAGCTTAAATGGTGGGATTAACACCGGGGAGCTGTTTTTT. Translation: CASSLNGGINTGELFF. The rearrangement links TRBV7-3 to TRBJ2-2; D unclear. The ends were cut back, 1 base at V and 2 bases at J, with 11 bases in the middle. The germline V gene encodes CDR1 SGHTA and CDR2 FQGTGA. The CDR3 sequence is 16 residues long.